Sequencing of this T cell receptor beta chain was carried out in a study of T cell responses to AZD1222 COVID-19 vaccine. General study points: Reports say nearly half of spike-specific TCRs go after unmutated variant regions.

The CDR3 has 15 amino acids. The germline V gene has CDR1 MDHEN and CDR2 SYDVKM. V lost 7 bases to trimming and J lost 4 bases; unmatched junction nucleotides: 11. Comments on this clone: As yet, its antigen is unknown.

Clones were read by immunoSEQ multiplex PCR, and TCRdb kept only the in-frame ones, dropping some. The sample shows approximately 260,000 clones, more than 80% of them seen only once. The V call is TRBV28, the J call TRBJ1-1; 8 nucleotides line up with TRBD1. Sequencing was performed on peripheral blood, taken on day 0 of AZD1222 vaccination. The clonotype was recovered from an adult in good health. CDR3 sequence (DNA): TGTGCCAGCAATCAGGTCGGACAGGGTAGCACTGAAGCTTTCTTT. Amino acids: CASNQVGQGSTEAFF.